This T cell receptor (beta chain) was retrieved from a study of T-cell memory formation after mild COVID-19. The overall study: TCR clusters were largely donor specific. General study points: Pre-infection memory held some responding clones, suggesting pre-existing cross-reactive T cells responded.

Employing constant-segment primers, 5'RACE generated TCR alpha and TCR beta cDNA libraries bearing sample barcodes and UMIs. From the 5' RACE reads, TCRdb called clonotypes with MiXCR, one entry per CDR3 protein. The sample comprises tens of thousands of distinct CDR3 sequences, less than 15% of which are singletons, and about 29% rests with the top ten. About this clonotype: Its matching antigen is unknown.

This CDR3 has 16 residues. CDR1 MNHEY and CDR2 SMNVEV come from the germline V gene (reference sequence). The V and J ends lost 6 bases and 7 bases respectively, with 21 bases between them. The sequence derives from an adult woman who had mild COVID-19 (a few samples of this study predate the infection). Cell type and time point are not known. This rearrangement joins TRBV27 to TRBJ2-2, with D perhaps matching TRBD1 (7 bases). Sequenced input: PBMCs or a T cell subset sorted from them (not recorded which). For the CDR3, the DNA is TGTGCCAGCAGACCCCAGGGGGGACCGCGAGGCGGGGAGCTGTTTTTT. Translated, it gives CASRPQGGPRGGELFF.